This TCR beta chain derives from a study of CD8 T cells in Susac syndrome. General study results and limits: Within total CD8+ repertoires, roughly 17 Susac-specific public clones were found, and within CD8+ TEMRA repertoires, 4 to 6.

Notes on this clonotype: What it recognizes is unknown.

V dropped 5 bases and J dropped 1 base, with 17 bases sitting between them. The CDR3 is made up of 16 amino acids. Germline values: CDR1 SEHNR, CDR2 FQNEAQ (reference sequence). Reverse transcription of about 0.5 to 1 ug RNA was carried out with random hexamers. TCR beta CDR3 was amplified by immunoSEQ multiplex PCR. This amplification extended across 54 Vbeta and 13 Jbeta segments. TCRdb independently ran MiXCR on the immunoSEQ multiplex PCR reads; one entry per CDR3 protein. The top ten hold under 1% of the sample, which has around 81,000 distinct CDR3 sequences, 94% seen once. The chain is built from TRBV7-9 and TRBJ2-5; D is unclear. This sequence was found in a human donor with Susac syndrome. Sequencing was done on a sample of CD8+ T cells from PBMCs. The CDR3 DNA reads TGTGCCAGCAGCACACCTAGACACGACCCCCAAGAGACCCAGTACTTC. It translates to CASSTPRHDPQETQYF.